A single T cell receptor beta chain is shown here with its context. Its specificity is unknown. The data were obtained in a study of regulatory T cells in long-lasting Graves disease. CDR3-region Arm-PCR and iRepertoire HTBI primers produced the TCR beta libraries. Via MiXCR, TCRdb re-called the multiplex PCR reads, giving one row per CDR3 protein. The repertoire holds around 300,000 distinct CDR3 sequences, 22% seen once, with more than 55% in the top ten. Study-level findings and limits: Accuracy may have suffered from the small sample size. Study of thyroid tissue was not done, with only peripheral blood studied.

Described time point: persistent/refractory GD, antithyroid drugs over 5 years with positive TRAb. The TCR library was prepared using RNA isolated from PBMCs. This receptor was obtained from a female donor with Graves disease. The sequencing used peripheral blood mononuclear cells (PBMCs), collected when the disease was refractory, from a patient treated with antithyroid drugs.

For the CDR3, the DNA is TGTGCCAGCAGCTTATATACAGTCATGGACACTGAAGCTTTCTTT. This sequence encodes CASSLYTVMDTEAFF. This chain joins TRBV7-9 and TRBJ1-1; no definite D call. The CDR3 sequence is 15 residues long. Trimming removed 2 bases at V and 3 bases at J, with 13 bases between. From germline, CDR1 is SEHNR and CDR2 FQNEAQ (reference sequence).